Shown below are 30 T cell receptor beta chains from a single sample sequenced in a study of human T cells and chemical hapten exposure. A single record per CDR3 protein comes from TCRdb applying MiXCR to the RACE reads. The profile covers about 64,000 distinct CDR3 sequences, with approximately 10% appearing a single time and 3% to 4.5% taken by the ten largest. The time point is: pre-sensitization, week 0. Noted treatment: therapeutic diphenylcyclopropenone sensitization with weekly scalp DPC. The material sequenced was whole blood, taken in connection with sensitization to the hapten diphenylcyclopropenone (DPC). All receptors come from a woman aged 40-49 years with alopecia areata. Some clones in this sample may be carry-over from other donors' samples.

This clonotype was detected many times. The V call is TRBV6-2 or TRBV6-3, the J call TRBJ2-1; D gene uncertain. The V gene lost 5 bases and the J gene lost 0 bases, with 11 bases spanning the gap. CDR3 length: 15 amino acids. Germline CDR1 is MNHEY and CDR2 is SVGEGT. The CDR3 DNA follows: TGTGCCAGCAGTCGCAACCTAGACTCCTACAATGAGCAGTTCTTC. Encoded protein: CASSRNLDSYNEQFF.

This clonotype has ten or more counts. The chain links TRBV7-6 to TRBJ2-2; no firm D call. CDR1 SGHVS and CDR2 FNYEAQ come from the germline V gene. Between the trimmed V and J ends, which lost 5 bases and 6 bases, there was a span of 13 bases. The CDR3 is 14 amino acids. The CDR3 loop reads CASSPRASPGELFF. The CDR3 DNA reads as TGTGCCAGCAGCCCCCGGGCAAGTCCCGGGGAGCTGTTTTTT. The full variable domain, its missing parts supplied by reference TRBV7-6 and TRBJ2-2, is GAGVSQSPRYKVTKRGQDVALRCDPISGHVSLYWYRQALGQGPEFLTYFNYEAQQDKSGLPNDRFSAERPEGSISTLTIQRTEQRDSAMYRCASSPRASPGELFFGEGSRLTVL.

The rearrangement joins TRBV28 to TRBJ2-2; 10 bases align to TRBD2. The CDR3 has 15 residues. V was pared by 3 bases and J by 5 bases, with 3 bases of the junction left unmatched. In germline, CDR1 is MDHEN, CDR2 SYDVKM. CDR3 sequence: CASSLETSGTGELFF. The CDR3 nucleotides are TGTGCCAGCAGTTTGGAGACTAGCGGGACCGGGGAGCTGTTTTTT.

This clonotype has just a few counts. V and J are TRBV27 and TRBJ1-2, with a possible D match to TRBD1 (6 bases). The V end lost 5 bases, the J end lost 7 bases, and 17 bases lay between the germline ends. Germline CDR1 MNHEY, CDR2 SMNVEV (reference sequence). This CDR3 contains 14 residues. In DNA form, the CDR3 reads TGTGCCAGCAGTCCCAACACAGGGAGAGGTGGCTACACCTTC. It codes for CASSPNTGRGGYTF.

This clonotype appeared many times. This chain joins TRBV20-1 and TRBJ2-4; tentative D call: TRBD2 (6 bases). The CDR3 has 15 residues. V was pared by 5 bases and J by 0 bases, with 14 bases between. CDR1 and CDR2 from the germline V gene are DFQATT and SNEGSKA (reference sequence). The DNA for the CDR3 is TGCAGTGCTCCGGAGGAGGGTCTAGCCAAAAACATTCAGTACTTC. Amino acids: CSAPEEGLAKNIQYF.

This clonotype was observed at least ten times. The chain recombines TRBV30 with TRBJ2-1; 12 nucleotides match TRBD2. V shed 5 bases, J shed 9 bases, and the junction held 8 bases outside the gene matches. The CDR3 length is 14 residues. Per the germline V gene, CDR1 is GTSNPN and CDR2 is SVGIG (reference sequence). CDR3 in DNA: TGTGCCTGGGGACTAGCGGGGAAGGGGAGTGAGCAGTTCTTC. Translated, it gives CAWGLAGKGSEQFF.

This clonotype was picked up many times. The chain carries TRBV9 and TRBJ2-2; 10 bases match TRBD2. J was trimmed by 4 bases and V by 0 bases; bases with no gene match: 9. CDR1 is SGDLS and CDR2 is YYNGEE in the germline V gene. The CDR3 consists of 18 residues. The CDR3: CASSVGVRLAGATGELFF. For the CDR3, the DNA is TGTGCCAGCAGCGTAGGTGTGAGGCTAGCGGGAGCCACCGGGGAGCTGTTTTTT.

The V gene is TRBV9, the J gene TRBJ2-2; 10 nucleotides align to TRBD2. This CDR3 has 16 residues. V lost 4 bases and J lost 7; bases outside the gene matches: 10. The germline V gene encodes CDR1 SGDLS and CDR2 YYNGEE. DNA for the CDR3: TGTGCCAGCAGCCCGAGCGGGAGGGCCAGGATCGGGGAGCTGTTTTTT. It specifies CASSPSGRARIGELFF.

This clonotype appeared a few times. The CDR3 coding sequence is TGCGCCAGCACCAACGGGGTAGGGCAGTTCTTC. Protein product: CASTNGVGQFF. J is TRBJ2-1 and V is TRBV5-1, with a tentative D call TRBD2 (5 bases). The CDR3 is made up of 11 amino acids. Germline V gene data show CDR1 as SGHRS and CDR2 as YFSETQ. Trimming took off 6 bases at V and 12 bases at J, with 13 bases between the two ends.

This clonotype was detected ten times or more. V is TRBV7-2 and J is TRBJ2-3, with 10 bases identical to TRBD2. Trimming at V came to 5 bases and at J to 1 base, leaving 9 bases not matched to a gene. CDR1 is SGHTA, CDR2 FQGNSA, per germline. CDR3 length: 17 residues. CDR3 amino acids: CASSPHPLAGGTDTQYF. The CDR3 DNA follows: TGTGCCAGCAGCCCCCACCCTCTAGCGGGGGGCACAGATACGCAGTATTTT. Filled out from reference TRBV7-2 and TRBJ2-3, the complete variable domain reads GAGVSQSPSNKVTEKGKDVELRCDPISGHTALYWYRQSLGQGLEFLIYFQGNSAPDKSGLPSDRFSAERTGGSVSTLTIQRTQQEDSAVYLCASSPHPLAGGTDTQYFGPGTRLTVL.

This clonotype was seen many times. This rearrangement joins TRBV30 to TRBJ2-2; D uncertain. Trimming took 3 bases from V and 3 from J, leaving 17 bases between them. Germline assignment: CDR1 GTSNPN and CDR2 SVGIG (reference sequence). The CDR3 extends over 16 amino acids. CDR3 bases: TGTGCCTGGAGAGATGGGTTCAGTGAACACACCGGGGAGCTGTTTTTT. Its protein product is CAWRDGFSEHTGELFF.

The count of this clonotype is one. This may be a read error, as it is one base from a much larger clone. The chain combines TRBV4-3 with TRBJ1-4, with D unclear. Germline assignment: CDR1 LGHNA and CDR2 YSLEER. The CDR3 totals 14 residues. CDR3 loop: CVSSQVRRFEKLFF. The CDR3 DNA sequence: TGCGTCAGCAGCCAAGTTCGGCGATTCGAAAAACTGTTTTTT.

The table lists this clonotype with many counts. J is TRBJ2-1 and V is TRBV3-1; D unclear. The CDR3 length is 13 residues. Germline CDR1 LGHDT, CDR2 YNNKEL (reference sequence). Trimming removed 4 bases at V and 4 bases at J, with 8 bases between. The CDR3 sequence is CASSPPSYNEQFF. The DNA of the CDR3 is TGTGCCAGCAGCCCACCTAGTTACAATGAGCAGTTCTTC.

This clonotype was picked up many times. The chain employs TRBV11-2 and TRBJ1-5; D may be TRBD1 (5 bases). With 1 base removed from V and 7 bases from J, the gap between germline ends came to 14 bases. CDR1 is SGHAT and CDR2 is FQNNGV in the germline V gene. The CDR3 runs 15 residues. The CDR3 DNA sequence: TGTGCCAGCAGCTTAGTCGGCGGGGGAAGGCAGCCCCAGCATTTT. Protein product: CASSLVGGGRQPQHF.

A word on this clonotype: Since a much larger clone is just one base distant, this may be a read error. Here the CDR3 omits its conserved ending phenylalanine or tryptophan, so a read error is the likely source. This sequence joins TRBV6-5 and TRBJ1-1; D is perhaps TRBD1 (5 bases). V dropped 3 bases and J dropped 5 bases, with 13 bases sitting between them. CDR3 length: 14 residues. Germline assignment: CDR1 MNHEY and CDR2 SVGAGI. DNA for the CDR3: TGTGCCAGCAGTTATCGGGGCGGGGGAACTGAAGCTTTCCTT. Amino acids: CASSYRGGGTEAFL.

At least ten counts were recorded for this clonotype. V gene TRBV20-1 combines with J gene TRBJ1-1, with D possibly matching TRBD1 (6 bases). Looked up from germline, CDR1 is DFQATT and CDR2 is SNEGSKA (reference sequence). The CDR3 has 15 residues. V shed 0 bases and J shed 4 bases, with 15 bases lying between them. This CDR3 reads CSARDPLGGPTEAFF. Here the CDR3 DNA reads TGCAGTGCTAGAGACCCCCTCGGGGGGCCCACTGAAGCTTTCTTT.

This clonotype has only a few counts. The V and J genes are TRBV9 and TRBJ2-5; 7 bases agree with TRBD1. The V gene end was trimmed by 0 bases and the J gene end by 4 bases; junction bases not matched to a gene: 9. Germline CDR1 reads SGDLS; CDR2 reads YYNGEE. CDR3 length: 16 amino acids. CDR3 coding DNA: TGTGCCAGCAGCGTAGCTTCAGGGGGACAAGGAGAGACCCAGTACTTC. Residues: CASSVASGGQGETQYF.

This clonotype was recorded many times. The CDR3 DNA reads TGCAGCGTTGAAGGAGGGGAAGGGATCACCGGGGAGCTGTTTTTT. It encodes CSVEGGEGITGELFF. This chain joins TRBV29-1 and TRBJ2-2; either TRBD1 or TRBD2 may supply D (5 bases each). CDR3 length: 15 residues. Germline V gene lookup returns CDR1 SQVTM and CDR2 ANQGSEA. With 1 base removed from V and 4 bases from J, the gap between germline ends came to 13 bases.

Only a few counts were recorded for this clonotype. This chain joins TRBV19 and TRBJ1-1, with D possibly TRBD1 on 5 matching bases. There are 14 residues in the CDR3. V dropped 5 bases and J dropped 4 bases, with 14 bases sitting between them. The germline V gene has CDR1 LNHDA and CDR2 SQIVND (reference sequence). The CDR3 is CASSRAGPPTEAFF. The CDR3 DNA is TGTGCCAGTAGTCGGGCAGGGCCGCCCACTGAAGCTTTCTTT.

In its sample, this clonotype was seen many times. The gene calls are TRBV4-3 and TRBJ2-1; D is perhaps TRBD2 (5 bases). Germline V gene data show CDR1 as LGHNA and CDR2 as YSLEER. Trimming pared 1 base from V and 5 bases from J, leaving 9 bases between. The CDR3 is 14 amino acids. In nucleotides, the CDR3 is TGCGCCAGCAGCCAAGGGACTCGGGACAATGAGCAGTTCTTC. Translated: CASSQGTRDNEQFF.

The chain has TRBV7-2 and TRBJ1-1; D might be TRBD1 (5 bases). V shed 0 bases and J shed 0 bases, with 14 bases lying between them. The CDR3 totals 17 residues. Germline CDR1 is SGHTA and CDR2 is FQGNSA. The CDR3 sequence: CASSLAGRGGLNTEAFF. As DNA, the CDR3 is TGTGCCAGCAGCTTAGCCGGTAGGGGAGGACTGAACACTGAAGCTTTCTTT.

V gene TRBV11-3 combines with J gene TRBJ2-3; TRBD1 agrees at 9 bases. Germline V CDR1 and CDR2: SGHNT, YENEEA. V lost 3 bases to trimming and J lost 1 base; unmatched junction nucleotides: 5. CDR3 length: 16 amino acids. The CDR3 DNA follows: TGTGCCAGCAGCTTTTCCCGGGACAGGGGCACAGATACGCAGTATTTT. Translated: CASSFSRDRGTDTQYF.

At least ten counts were recorded for this clonotype. The chain has TRBV3-1 and TRBJ1-5; 10 bases fit TRBD1. Unmatched junction bases numbered 5, after V lost 0 bases and J lost 9 bases. CDR1 and CDR2 from the germline V gene are LGHDT and YNNKEL (reference sequence). The CDR3 has 15 residues. The CDR3 DNA reads TGTGCCAGCAGCCAAGACCCACGGACAGGGGGGCCCCAGCATTTT. It codes for CASSQDPRTGGPQHF. The full variable domain, with the rest looked up from reference TRBV3-1 and TRBJ1-5, is DTAVSQTPKYLVTQMGNDKSIKCEQNLGHDTMYWYKQDSKKFLKIMFSYNNKELIINETVPNRFSPKSPDKAHLNLHINSLELGDSAVYFCASSQDPRTGGPQHFGDGTRLSIL.

The rearrangement joins TRBV7-6 to TRBJ1-6; D unresolved. Germline values: CDR1 SGHVS, CDR2 FNYEAQ. There are 15 residues in the CDR3. Trimming shortened V by 1 base and J by 5 bases, and 9 bases separated the two germline ends. Here the CDR3 reads CASSLGTAHNSPLHF. The CDR3 DNA reads as TGTGCCAGCAGCTTAGGGACGGCTCATAATTCACCCCTCCACTTT.

This clonotype was found many times. The rearrangement uses TRBV7-2 and TRBJ2-5; D not resolved. The germline V and J ends were trimmed by 7 bases and 3 bases, with 6 bases remaining between them. Germline V gene sequence: CDR1 SGHTA, CDR2 FQGNSA. The CDR3 is made up of 11 amino acids. The CDR3 loop reads CASTLEETQYF. The CDR3, as DNA: TGTGCCAGCACCTTGGAAGAGACCCAGTACTTC.

V gene TRBV10-3 combines with J gene TRBJ1-2; TRBD1 agrees at 9 bases. The V gene's germline CDR1 is ENHRY and CDR2 SYGVKD. This CDR3 spans 14 amino acids. With 6 bases clipped from V and 6 bases from J, the junction kept 8 bases outside the gene matches. Here the CDR3 DNA reads TGTGCCATCAGGCCAGACAGGGGGAGCGATGGCTACACCTTC. Translated: CAIRPDRGSDGYTF.

In its sample, this clonotype was seen many times. This chain links TRBV29-1 with TRBJ2-1; D possibly uses TRBD1 or TRBD2 (5 bases each). Germline CDR1 reads SQVTM; CDR2 reads ANQGSEA. This CDR3 has 16 amino acids. The ends were cut back, 7 bases at V and 4 bases at J, with 23 bases in the middle. In nucleotides, the CDR3 is TGCAGCGCCCAGGGTAGCCGGGATGGGAAGTACAATGAGCAGTTCTTC. This codes for CSAQGSRDGKYNEQFF.

This clonotype was found a few times. The V gene is TRBV12-3 or TRBV12-4, the J gene TRBJ1-5; D uncertain. The length of the CDR3 is 14 residues. Between the trimmed V and J ends, which lost 3 bases and 0 bases, there was a span of 6 bases. The CDR3 nucleotides read TGTGCCAGCAGTTTGAGAAATAGCAATCAGCCCCAGCATTTT. Translating gives CASSLRNSNQPQHF.

This clonotype has at least ten counts. The CDR3 sequence: CSVGGDREAEAFF. CDR3 coding DNA: TGCAGCGTTGGTGGGGACAGGGAGGCTGAAGCTTTCTTT. This chain joins TRBV29-1 and TRBJ1-1, with 9 nucleotides matching TRBD1. Trimming removed 4 bases from V and 6 bases from J; junction bases left unmatched: 6. The CDR3 has 13 amino acids. The germline V gene encodes CDR1 SQVTM and CDR2 ANQGSEA.

This clonotype was seen ten or more times. The chain recombines TRBV7-3 with TRBJ2-1, with D unresolved. The V and J ends lost 3 bases and 0 bases respectively, with 15 bases between them. There are 17 residues in the CDR3. Germline V CDR1 and CDR2: SGHTA, FQGTGA. CDR3 residues: CASSLGPGLSSYNEQFF. Written as DNA, the CDR3 is TGTGCCAGCAGCTTGGGCCCCGGTCTCAGCTCCTACAATGAGCAGTTCTTC.